This TCR beta chain comes out of a study of blood T cell repertoires in COVID-19. Study-level information: Samples came from the United States, Italy and Spain, spanning acute and convalescent COVID-19. The cDNA or gDNA used as material had been derived from T cells, B-cell-depleted T cells, or PBMCs.

This clone was counted a single time. The study assigned cohorts using participant-reported clinical history. Sequenced by immunoSEQ multiplex PCR; TCRdb stores in-frame clones only, minus some. This table has a few hundred thousand clones, approximately 89% appearing once. Germline assignment: CDR1 LGHDT and CDR2 YNNKEL (reference sequence). Trimming took 0 bases from V and 7 from J; bases not matched to a gene: 5. The CDR3 runs 16 residues. The chain joins TRBV3-1 (or the pseudogene TRBV3-2) to TRBJ1-4; 10 nucleotides line up with TRBD1. The receptor's source is a man in his forties in a cohort exposed to, infected with or recovered from COVID-19 (not recorded which). The material sequenced was PBMCs or T cells enriched from blood (not recorded which). CDR3 bases: TGTGCCAGCAGCCAAGAAGGGGGACAGGGGCCTGAAAAACTGTTTTTT. Its translation is CASSQEGGQGPEKLFF.